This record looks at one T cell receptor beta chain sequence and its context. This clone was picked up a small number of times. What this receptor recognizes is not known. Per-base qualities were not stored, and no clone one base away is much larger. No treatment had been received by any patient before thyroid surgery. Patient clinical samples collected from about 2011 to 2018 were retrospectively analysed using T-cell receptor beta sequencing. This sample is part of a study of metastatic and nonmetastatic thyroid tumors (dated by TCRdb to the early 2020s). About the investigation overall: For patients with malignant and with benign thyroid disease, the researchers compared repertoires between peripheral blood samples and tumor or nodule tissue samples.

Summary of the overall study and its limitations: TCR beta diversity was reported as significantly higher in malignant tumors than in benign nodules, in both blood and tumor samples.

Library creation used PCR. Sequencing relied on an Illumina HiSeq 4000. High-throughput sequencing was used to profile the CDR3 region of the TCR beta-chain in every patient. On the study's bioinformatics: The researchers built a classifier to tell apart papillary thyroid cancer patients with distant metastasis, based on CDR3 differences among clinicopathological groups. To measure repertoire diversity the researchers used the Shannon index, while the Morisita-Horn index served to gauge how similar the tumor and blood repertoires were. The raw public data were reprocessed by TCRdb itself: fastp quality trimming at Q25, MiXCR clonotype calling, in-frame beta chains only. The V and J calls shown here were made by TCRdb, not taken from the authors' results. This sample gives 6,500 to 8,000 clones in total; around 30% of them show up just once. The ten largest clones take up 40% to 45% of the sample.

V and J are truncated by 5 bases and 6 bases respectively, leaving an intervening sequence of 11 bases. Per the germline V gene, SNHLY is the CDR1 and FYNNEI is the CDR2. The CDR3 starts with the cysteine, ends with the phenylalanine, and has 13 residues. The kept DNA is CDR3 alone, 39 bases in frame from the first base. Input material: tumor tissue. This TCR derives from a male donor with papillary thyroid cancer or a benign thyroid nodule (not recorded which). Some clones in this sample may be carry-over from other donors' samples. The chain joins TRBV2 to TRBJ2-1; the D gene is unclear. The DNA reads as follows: TGTGCCAGCAGTAGGGCCCGGTCCAATGAGCAGTTCTTC. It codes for CASSRARSNEQFF.